A selection of T cell receptor beta chains follows, all from one sample in a study of technical replicates of blood from a handful of donors. Profiled with immunoSEQ multiplex PCR; TCRdb holds only in-frame clones, not every one. The sample gives 50,000 to 55,000 clones, around 84% of which show up once; approximately 5.9% is in the top ten. The specimen was PBMCs. The receptor set was obtained from a human donor in good health. Some clones in this sample may be carry-over from other donors' samples. Both conserved end residues are part of each CDR3. Each record gives: V gene, clone size, J gene, CDR3 length, D gene, CDR3 protein, CDR3 DNA. A D gene is named only where the DNA matches it firmly. Rows may omit the clone size; those that give it use once, few, many or a size class.

TRBV29-1	.	TRBJ1-4	14	TRBD1	CSVEADRGGEKLFF	TGCAGCGTTGAAGCGGACAGGGGGGGAGAAAAACTGTTTTTT
TRBV4-1	once	TRBJ2-2	14	TRBD2	CASGGGRRTGELFF	TGCGCCAGCGGGGGGGGGAGACGGACCGGGGAGCTGTTTTTT
TRBV7-3	.	TRBJ2-4	14	TRBD2	CASSTGLGLNIQYF	TGTGCCAGCAGCACCGGACTAGGTCTAAACATTCAGTACTTC
TRBV7-2	.	TRBJ2-7	15	.	CASSLGGSSSYEQYF	TGTGCCAGCAGCTTAGGTGGCAGTTCCTCCTACGAGCAGTACTTC
TRBV7-9	.	TRBJ1-3	15	.	CATSLQKISGNTIYF	TGTGCCACCTCATTACAGAAAATCTCTGGAAACACCATATATTTT
TRBV7-9	few	TRBJ1-1	12	.	CASSFGTGTSSW	.
TRBV20-1	few	TRBJ1-1	11	.	CSFNSYIEAFF	TGCAGTTTCAACTCGTATATTGAAGCTTTCTTT
TRBV7-6	.	TRBJ2-7	14	TRBD2	CASSLGTGGREQYF	TGTGCCAGCAGCCTAGGGACGGGGGGGCGCGAGCAGTACTTC
TRBV19	.	TRBJ2-6	14	.	CASSGHSGANVLTF	TGTGCCAGTAGTGGCCACTCTGGGGCCAACGTCCTGACTTTC
TRBV27	.	TRBJ2-7	18	TRBD2	CASASATLAGGPDYEQYF	TGTGCCAGCGCAAGCGCCACTTTAGCGGGGGGCCCGGATTACGAGCAGTACTTC
TRBV11-2	.	TRBJ2-3	15	TRBD2	CASSLDGASGDTQYF	TGTGCCAGCAGCTTAGATGGGGCTAGCGGAGATACGCAGTATTTT
TRBV6-5	.	TRBJ1-5	13	.	CASRQEQNQPQHF	TGTGCCAGCAGACAGGAGCAGAATCAGCCCCAGCATTTT
TRBV27	.	TRBJ2-2	14	.	CASSQNWYTGELFF	TGTGCCAGCAGTCAAAACTGGTACACCGGGGAGCTGTTTTTT
TRBV15	.	TRBJ1-5	14	.	CATSREGGNQPQHF	TGTGCCACCAGCAGAGAAGGGGGAAATCAGCCCCAGCATTTT
TRBV7-9	.	TRBJ1-2	15	.	CASSLNTGLLYGYTF	TGTGCCAGCAGCTTAAACACAGGATTGCTCTATGGCTACACCTTC
TRBV2	.	TRBJ2-7	13	TRBD1	CASSGQGAYEQYF	TGTGCCAGCAGTGGACAGGGGGCCTACGAGCAGTACTTC
TRBV7-3	.	TRBJ1-6	14	.	CASSPGPNNSPLHF	TGTGCCAGCAGCCCAGGCCCAAATAATTCACCCCTCCACTTT
TRBV4-1	.	TRBJ2-3	17	TRBD2	CASSQGVSGTSTDTQYF	TGCGCCAGCAGCCAAGGGGTTAGCGGGACTAGCACAGATACGCAGTATTTT
TRBV7-9	.	TRBJ1-4	15	.	CASSPRTASAEKLFF	TGTGCCAGCAGCCCCCGGACAGCGTCAGCTGAAAAACTGTTTTTT
TRBV5-1	.	TRBJ2-2	15	.	CASSLGSSNTGELFF	TGCGCCAGCAGCTTGGGCTCTAGCAACACCGGGGAGCTGTTTTTT
TRBV5-1	.	TRBJ2-3	14	TRBD2	CASRAGGSTDTQYF	TGCGCCAGCAGGGCCGGGGGGAGCACAGATACGCAGTATTTT
TRBV7-9	.	TRBJ2-7	13	.	CASSFSRLTEQYF	TGTGCCAGCAGCTTTTCCAGGTTAACCGAGCAGTACTTC
TRBV27	.	TRBJ2-7	15	TRBD2	CASSEVAGGPVEQYF	TGTGCCAGCAGTGAGGTAGCGGGAGGGCCGGTCGAGCAGTACTTC
TRBV6-7	.	TRBJ1-1	16	TRBD1	CASSYTGQGPRTEAFF	TGTGCCAGCAGTTACACCGGACAGGGTCCCAGGACTGAAGCTTTCTTT
TRBV6-5	.	TRBJ1-5	15	TRBD1	CASSLTGDAGQPQHF	TGTGCCAGCAGTTTGACAGGGGATGCTGGTCAGCCCCAGCATTTT
TRBV5-1	once	TRBJ2-5	13	TRBD2	CASHSGAQETQYF	TGCGCCAGCCATAGCGGGGCGCAAGAGACCCAGTACTTC
TRBV5-1	.	TRBJ2-5	12	.	CASSERLETQYF	TGCGCCAGCAGTGAGCGGCTAGAGACCCAGTACTTC
TRBV6-5	.	TRBJ2-7	16	.	CASSYSMAGSSYEQYF	TGTGCCAGCAGTTACTCGATGGCGGGTAGCTCCTACGAGCAGTACTTC
TRBV4-2	.	TRBJ2-2	19	TRBD2	CASSQEGTSGRYNTGELFF	TGTGCCAGCAGCCAAGAGGGGACTAGCGGGAGGTACAACACCGGGGAGCTGTTTTTT
TRBV29-1	.	TRBJ2-1	13	.	CSVTGSSYNEQFF	TGCAGCGTAACAGGGTCCTCCTACAATGAGCAGTTCTTC
TRBV7-8	.	TRBJ2-7	13	.	CASSFGGSGEQYF	TGTGCCAGCAGCTTTGGGGGCTCGGGCGAGCAGTACTTC
TRBV6-5	.	TRBJ2-7	14	.	CASRPAQGPYEQYF	TGTGCCAGCAGACCAGCCCAGGGGCCCTACGAGCAGTACTTC
TRBV2	once	TRBJ2-3	16	TRBD2	CASSPTTSGRADTQYF	TGTGCCAGCAGTCCCACTACTAGCGGGAGAGCAGATACGCAGTATTTT
TRBV7-9	.	TRBJ1-6	14	.	CASSLGSDNSPLHF	TGTGCCAGCAGCTTAGGGAGTGATAACTCACCCCTCCACTTT
TRBV10-3	once	TRBJ1-6	14	.	CAIRYRERDSPLHF	TGTGCCATACGCTACAGGGAAAGGGATTCACCCCTCCACTTT
TRBV6-1	.	TRBJ2-1	14	TRBD1	CASRGQGVVNEQFF	TGTGCCAGCAGGGGACAGGGGGTAGTTAATGAGCAGTTCTTC
TRBV6-1	.	TRBJ2-7	15	TRBD1	CASSREQGLPYEQYF	TGTGCCAGCAGTAGAGAACAGGGGCTTCCCTACGAGCAGTACTTC
TRBV11-2	few	TRBJ2-7	13	.	CASSLDTQYEQYF	TGTGCCAGCAGCTTAGATACCCAGTACGAGCAGTACTTC
TRBV7-8	.	TRBJ1-1	15	.	CASSLTRFSNTEAFF	TGTGCCAGCAGCTTAACGAGGTTTTCGAACACTGAAGCTTTCTTT
TRBV7-2	.	TRBJ1-6	14	.	CASSLGGLESPLHF	TGTGCCAGCAGCTTAGGAGGCCTAGAATCACCCCTCCACTTT
TRBV4-2	.	TRBJ2-7	17	TRBD2	CASSPSTSGSSSNEQYF	TGTGCCAGCAGCCCCTCCACTAGCGGGAGTTCGAGCAACGAGCAGTACTTC